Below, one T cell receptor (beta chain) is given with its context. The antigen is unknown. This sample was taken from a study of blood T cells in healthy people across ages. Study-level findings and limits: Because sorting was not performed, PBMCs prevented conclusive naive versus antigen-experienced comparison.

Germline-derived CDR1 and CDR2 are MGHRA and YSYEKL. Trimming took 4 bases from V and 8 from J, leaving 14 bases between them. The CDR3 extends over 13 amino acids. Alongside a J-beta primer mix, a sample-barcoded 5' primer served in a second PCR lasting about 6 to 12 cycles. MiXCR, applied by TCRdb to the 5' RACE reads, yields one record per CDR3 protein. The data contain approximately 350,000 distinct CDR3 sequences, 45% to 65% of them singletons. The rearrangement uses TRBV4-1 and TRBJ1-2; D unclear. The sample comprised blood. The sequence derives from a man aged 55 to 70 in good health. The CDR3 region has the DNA TGCGCCAGCAGCCGCATGACAATGGAAGGCTACACCTTC. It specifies CASSRMTMEGYTF.